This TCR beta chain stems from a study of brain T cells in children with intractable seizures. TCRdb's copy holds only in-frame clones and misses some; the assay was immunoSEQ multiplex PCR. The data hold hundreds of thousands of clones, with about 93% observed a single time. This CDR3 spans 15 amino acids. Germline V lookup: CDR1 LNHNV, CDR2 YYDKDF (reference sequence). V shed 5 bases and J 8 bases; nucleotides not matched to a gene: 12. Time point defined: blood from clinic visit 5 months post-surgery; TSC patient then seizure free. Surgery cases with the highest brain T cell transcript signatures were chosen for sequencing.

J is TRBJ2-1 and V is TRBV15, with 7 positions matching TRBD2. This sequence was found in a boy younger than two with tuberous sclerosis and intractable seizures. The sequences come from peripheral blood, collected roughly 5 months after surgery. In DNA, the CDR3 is TGTGCCACCAGCGGGTGGGAGGGGCCCATGGATGAGCAGTTCTTC. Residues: CATSGWEGPMDEQFF.